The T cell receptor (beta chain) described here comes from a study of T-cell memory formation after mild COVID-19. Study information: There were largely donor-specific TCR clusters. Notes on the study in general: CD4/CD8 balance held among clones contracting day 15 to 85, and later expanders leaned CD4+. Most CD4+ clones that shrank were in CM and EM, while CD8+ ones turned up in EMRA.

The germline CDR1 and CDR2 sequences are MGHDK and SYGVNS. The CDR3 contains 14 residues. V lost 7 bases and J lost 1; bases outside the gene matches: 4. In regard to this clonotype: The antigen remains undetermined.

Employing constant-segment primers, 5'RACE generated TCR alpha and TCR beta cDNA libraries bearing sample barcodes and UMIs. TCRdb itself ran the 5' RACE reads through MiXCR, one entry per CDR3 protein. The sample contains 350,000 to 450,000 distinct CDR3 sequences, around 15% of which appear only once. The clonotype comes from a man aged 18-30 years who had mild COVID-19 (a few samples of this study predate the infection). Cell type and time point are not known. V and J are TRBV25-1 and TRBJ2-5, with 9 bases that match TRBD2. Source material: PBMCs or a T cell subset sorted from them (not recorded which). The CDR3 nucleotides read TGTGCCAGCAAGAATAGCGGGGGCCAAGAGACCCAGTACTTC. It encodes CASKNSGGQETQYF.